The 16 T cell receptor beta chains presented below share a single source sample, sequenced in a study of T cell responses to AZD1222 COVID-19 vaccine. TCRdb's copy holds only in-frame clones and misses some; the assay was immunoSEQ multiplex PCR. Here the sample spans approximately 130,000 clones, about 93% being singletons. The specimen comprised peripheral blood, sampled on day 0 of AZD1222 vaccination. Receptor source: an adult in good health.

The gene calls are TRBV4-2 and TRBJ1-1, with D possibly being TRBD1 (5 bases). Germline lookup yields CDR1 LGHNA and CDR2 YNFKEQ. This CDR3 has 14 amino acids. Trimming cost V 1 base and J 0 bases, with 6 bases left between them. CDR3 loop: CASSQGGMNTEAFF. The CDR3 DNA reads TGTGCCAGCAGCCAAGGGGGGATGAACACTGAAGCTTTCTTT.

The rearrangement uses TRBV2 and TRBJ1-1; D not resolved. The germline V gene has CDR1 SNHLY and CDR2 FYNNEI. V was pared by 5 bases and J by 5 bases, with 9 bases between. The length of the CDR3 is 12 residues. The CDR3 region is CASSLGKTEAFF. CDR3 in DNA: TGTGCCAGCAGTTTGGGGAAAACTGAAGCTTTCTTT.

The chain joins TRBV3-1 (or the pseudogene TRBV3-2) to TRBJ2-5; D is perhaps TRBD1 (8 bases). V lost 3 bases and J 11 bases, leaving 13 bases between the germline ends. CDR1 and CDR2 (germline): LGHDT, YNNKEL (reference sequence). The CDR3 consists of 12 residues. Written as DNA, the CDR3 is TGTGCCAGCAGCCAGGCACAGGGGGGGCAGTACTTC. Amino acids: CASSQAQGGQYF.

J is TRBJ1-4 and V is TRBV11-2; 11 bases fit TRBD1. V lost 5 bases to trimming and J lost 5 bases; unmatched junction nucleotides: 1. The CDR3 contains 14 residues. Per germline, CDR1 SGHAT and CDR2 FQNNGV. The CDR3 DNA follows: TGTGCCAGCAGCCGGGACAGGGGGAATGAAAAACTGTTTTTT. This encodes CASSRDRGNEKLFF.

The V gene is TRBV25-1, the J gene TRBJ2-7; 9 positions match TRBD1. The ends lost 3 bases at V and 5 bases at J; junction bases unmatched: 8. The V gene's germline CDR1 is MGHDK and CDR2 SYGVNS. The CDR3 consists of 15 residues. The CDR3 DNA sequence: TGTGCCAGCAGTGACCCCGGGACAGGGAATAACGAGCAGTACTTC. Translated, it gives CASSDPGTGNNEQYF.

CDR3: CSVEIETQYF. CDR3 coding DNA: TGCAGCGTTGAAATAGAGACCCAGTACTTC. The V call is TRBV29-1, the J call TRBJ2-5; D is unresolved. V was shortened by 2 bases and J by 4 bases, with 2 bases between the two germline ends. The CDR3 totals 10 residues. The germline gives CDR1 SQVTM, CDR2 ANQGSEA. The full variable domain, completed using reference TRBV29-1 and TRBJ2-5, is SAVISQKPSRDICQRGTSLTIQCQVDSQVTMMFWYRQQPGQSLTLIATANQGSEATYESGFVIDKFPISRPNLTFSTLTVSNMSPEDSSIYLCSVEIETQYFGPGTRLLVL.

The gene calls are TRBV19 and TRBJ1-6; the D is unclear. V lost 5 bases, J lost 10 bases, and 12 bases lay in between. The CDR3 loop spans 13 amino acids. The germline gives CDR1 LNHDA, CDR2 SQIVND (reference sequence). CDR3 DNA: TGTGCCAGTAGTCCCGCTTGGGAATCACCCCTCCACTTT. This translates into CASSPAWESPLHF.

The rearrangement uses TRBV21-1 and TRBJ1-2. TRBV21-1 is recorded as a pseudogene. The CDR3 runs 14 residues. CDR3 nucleotides: TGTGCCAGCAGCAAAGTTGGCCGGGGGGATGGCTACACCTTC. Protein sequence: CASSKVGRGDGYTF.

J is TRBJ2-3 and V is TRBV9; D remains unclear. The CDR3 has 15 amino acids. Trimming shortened V by 4 bases and J by 0 bases, and 12 bases separated the two germline ends. Germline CDR1 SGDLS, CDR2 YYNGEE. In DNA form, the CDR3 reads TGTGCCAGCAGCCCTCGATCTGGGAGCACAGATACGCAGTATTTT. It encodes CASSPRSGSTDTQYF.

The CDR3 is CASSQGVRAGVPYEQYF. DNA of the CDR3: TGTGCCAGCAGCCAAGGGGTTCGGGCAGGGGTCCCCTACGAGCAGTACTTC. The chain couples TRBV4-2 to TRBJ2-7, with D perhaps matching TRBD1 (6 bases). The CDR3 extends over 17 amino acids. In germline, CDR1 is LGHNA, CDR2 YNFKEQ. Trimming took off 1 base at V and 2 bases at J, with 18 bases between the two ends.

The rearrangement links TRBV2 to TRBJ2-7; TRBD1 aligns across 9 bases. The CDR3 runs to 15 residues. Germline V CDR1 and CDR2: SNHLY, FYNNEI. V was pared by 5 bases and J by 3 bases, with 8 bases of the junction left unmatched. The CDR3: CASSMTGTGFYEQYF. CDR3 nucleotides: TGTGCCAGCAGTATGACCGGGACAGGGTTCTACGAGCAGTACTTC. The full variable domain, completed using reference TRBV2 and TRBJ2-7, is EPEVTQTPSHQVTQMGQEVILRCVPISNHLYFYWYRQILGQKVEFLVSFYNNEISEKSEIFDDQFSVERPDGSNFTLKIRSTKLEDSAMYFCASSMTGTGFYEQYFGPGTRLTVT.

The chain couples TRBV30 to TRBJ1-4; D is uncertain. This CDR3 spans 15 amino acids. V shed 0 bases and J shed 6 bases, with 14 bases lying between them. CDR1 and CDR2 (germline): GTSNPN, SVGIG (reference sequence). CDR3 DNA: TGTGCCTGGAGTGTACCTCGGGGATACGATGAAAAACTGTTTTTT. Translation gives CAWSVPRGYDEKLFF.

The rearrangement uses TRBV2 and TRBJ1-6, with a tentative D call TRBD1 (6 bases). Trimming shortened V by 5 bases and J by 10 bases, and 15 bases separated the two germline ends. Germline V lookup: CDR1 SNHLY, CDR2 FYNNEI. The CDR3 is 14 residues long. Here the CDR3 DNA reads TGTGCCAGCAGTCCCCAGACAGGAGTCTCACCCCTCCACTTT. Residues: CASSPQTGVSPLHF.

The V call is TRBV27, the J call TRBJ2-5, with D perhaps TRBD1 or TRBD2 (5 bases each). The CDR3 contains 17 residues. CDR1 is MNHEY, CDR2 SMNVEV, per germline (reference sequence). V lost 0 bases to trimming and J lost 5 bases, with 19 bases between them. The CDR3 reads CASSLSWVGRPGETQYF. The CDR3 bases are TGTGCCAGCAGTTTATCATGGGTGGGACGGCCCGGGGAGACCCAGTACTTC.

The rearrangement uses TRBV2 and TRBJ1-3; D ambiguous. The CDR3 contains 11 residues. Looked up from germline, CDR1 is SNHLY and CDR2 is FYNNEI. The CDR3 spells CALGSGNTIYF. The CDR3 bases are TGTGCTCTAGGCTCTGGAAACACCATATATTTT. The full variable domain, in which reference TRBV2 and TRBJ1-3 provide the parts outside the CDR3, is EPEVTQTPSHQVTQMGQEVILRCVPISNHLYFYWYRQILGQKVEFLVSFYNNEISEKSEIFDDQFSVERPDGSNFTLKIRSTKLEDSAMYFCALGSGNTIYFGEGSWLTVV.

The chain uses TRBV12-5 and TRBJ1-5, with a weak D call TRBD1 (5 bases). Trimming stripped 3 bases from V and 0 bases from J, with 18 bases between. The CDR3 totals 18 residues. The germline gives CDR1 LGHNT, CDR2 FRNRAP. In DNA form, the CDR3 reads TGTGCTAGTGGTTTAGCACGGACACCTCCTTATAGCAATCAGCCCCAGCATTTT. This translates into CASGLARTPPYSNQPQHF.